The present TCR beta chain was sequenced within a study of CD8 T cells in Susac syndrome. Sequencing of TCR beta was undertaken in CD8+ and CD4+ T cells derived from blood. Purification of the CD8+ and CD4+ T cells relied on negative isolation, and TEMRA cells underwent FACS enrichment. The authors reverse transcribed roughly 0.5 to 1 ug RNA with random hexamers. Amplification of TCR beta CDR3 used immunoSEQ multiplex PCR across 54 Vbeta and 13 Jbeta. MiXCR, applied by TCRdb to the immunoSEQ multiplex PCR reads, yields one record per CDR3 protein. The sample yields 110,000 or so distinct CDR3 sequences, around 94% seen once. This clonotype has only one observation. CDR1 is MNHEY, CDR2 SVGAGI, per germline. This CDR3 region has 14 residues. Trimming pared 7 bases from V and 12 bases from J, leaving 25 bases between.

This clonotype originated in a human donor in good health. The chain has TRBV6-5 and TRBJ2-7; weak D call: TRBD2 (7 bases). The sample consisted of CD4+ T cells from PBMCs. The CDR3 reads CASIPTGGAGPWYF. The CDR3 DNA sequence: TGTGCCAGCATCCCCACGGGGGGCGCAGGCCCTTGGTACTTC.